This T cell receptor beta chain was retrieved from a study of cytomegalovirus exposure and HLA in healthy donors. 13 Jbeta primers and 60 Vbeta primers were used for the PCR. Method: immunoSEQ multiplex PCR; TCRdb's copy keeps in-frame clones and lacks some. The sample consists of around 170,000 clones, 65% to 85% of them appearing once. The CDR3 runs 19 residues. Germline V gene data show CDR1 as SGHDN and CDR2 as FVKESK. V was clipped by 1 base and J by 2 bases, with 22 bases between them. Sequences were obtained from PBMCs. The TCR sequence derives from a man in his sixties in good health and CMV-seronegative. The chain combines TRBV14 with TRBJ2-3, with a weak D call TRBD2 (6 bases). DNA of the CDR3: TGTGCCAGCAGCCAAGTCGAAGGGAGACTGGACTATCACACAGATACGCAGTATTTT. The encoded protein is CASSQVEGRLDYHTDTQYF.